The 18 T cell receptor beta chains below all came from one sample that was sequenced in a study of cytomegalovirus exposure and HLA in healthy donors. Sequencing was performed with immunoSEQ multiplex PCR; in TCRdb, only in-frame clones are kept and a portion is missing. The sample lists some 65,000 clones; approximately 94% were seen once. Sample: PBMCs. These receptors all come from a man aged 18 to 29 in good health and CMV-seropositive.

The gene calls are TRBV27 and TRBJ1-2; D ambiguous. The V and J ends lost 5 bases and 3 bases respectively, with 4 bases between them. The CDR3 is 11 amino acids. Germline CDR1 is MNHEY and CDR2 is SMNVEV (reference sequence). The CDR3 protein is CASSPDYGYTF. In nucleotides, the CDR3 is TGTGCCAGCAGTCCAGACTATGGCTACACCTTC.

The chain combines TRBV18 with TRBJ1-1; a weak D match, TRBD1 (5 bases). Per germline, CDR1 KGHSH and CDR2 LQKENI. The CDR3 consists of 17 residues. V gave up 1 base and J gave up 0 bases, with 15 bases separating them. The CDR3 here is CASSPLPKQAMNTEAFF. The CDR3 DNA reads TGTGCCAGCTCACCACTCCCGAAACAGGCCATGAACACTGAAGCTTTCTTT.

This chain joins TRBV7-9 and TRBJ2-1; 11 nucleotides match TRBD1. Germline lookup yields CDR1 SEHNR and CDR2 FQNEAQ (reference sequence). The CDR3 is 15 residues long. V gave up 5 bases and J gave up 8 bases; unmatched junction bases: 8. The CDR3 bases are TGTGCCAGCAGCCCCGGGACAGGGGGTAGGGATGAGCAGTTCTTC. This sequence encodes CASSPGTGGRDEQFF.

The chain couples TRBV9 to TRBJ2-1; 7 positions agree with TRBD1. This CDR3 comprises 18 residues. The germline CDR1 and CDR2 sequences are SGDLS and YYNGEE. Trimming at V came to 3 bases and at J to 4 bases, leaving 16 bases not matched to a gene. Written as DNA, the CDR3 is TGTGCCAGCAGCGCGGACTCCCGGGACAGATCATTTTACAATGAGCAGTTCTTC. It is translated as CASSADSRDRSFYNEQFF.

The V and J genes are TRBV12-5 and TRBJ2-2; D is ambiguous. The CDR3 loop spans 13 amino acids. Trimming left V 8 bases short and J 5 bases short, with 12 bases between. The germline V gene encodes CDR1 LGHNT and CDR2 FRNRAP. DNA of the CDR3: TGTGCTAGTTCGACTGAGGTAACCGGGGAGCTGTTTTTT. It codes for CASSTEVTGELFF.

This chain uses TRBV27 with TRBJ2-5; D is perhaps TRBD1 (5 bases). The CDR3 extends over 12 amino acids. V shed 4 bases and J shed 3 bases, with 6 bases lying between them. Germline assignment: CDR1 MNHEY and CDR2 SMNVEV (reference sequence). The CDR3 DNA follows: TGTGCCAGCAGTTCAGGGAAAGAGACCCAGTACTTC. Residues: CASSSGKETQYF.

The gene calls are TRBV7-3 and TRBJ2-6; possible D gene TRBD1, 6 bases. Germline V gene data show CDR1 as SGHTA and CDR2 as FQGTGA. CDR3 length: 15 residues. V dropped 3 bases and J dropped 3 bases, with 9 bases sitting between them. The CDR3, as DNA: TGTGCCAGCAGCTTTGCAGGGGATGGGGCCAACGTCCTGACTTTC. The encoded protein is CASSFAGDGANVLTF.

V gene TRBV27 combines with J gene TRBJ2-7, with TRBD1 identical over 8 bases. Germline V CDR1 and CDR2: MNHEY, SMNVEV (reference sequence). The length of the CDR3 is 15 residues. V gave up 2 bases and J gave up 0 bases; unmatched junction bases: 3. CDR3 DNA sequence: TGTGCCAGCAGTTTAGGGACAGGCCGCTCCTACGAGCAGTACTTC. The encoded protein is CASSLGTGRSYEQYF.

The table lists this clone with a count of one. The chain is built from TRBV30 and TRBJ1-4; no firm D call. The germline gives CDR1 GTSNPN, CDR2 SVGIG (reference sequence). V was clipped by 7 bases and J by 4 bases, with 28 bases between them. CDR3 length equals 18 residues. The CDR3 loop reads CALEASLPPTTNNEKLFF. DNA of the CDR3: TGTGCCTTGGAGGCTTCCCTCCCTCCGACTACTAATAATGAAAAACTGTTTTTT.

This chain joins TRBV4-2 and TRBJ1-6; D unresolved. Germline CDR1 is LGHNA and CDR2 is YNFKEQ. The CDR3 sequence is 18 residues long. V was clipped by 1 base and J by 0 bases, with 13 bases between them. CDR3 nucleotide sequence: TGTGCCAGCAGCCAAGTCGATATAAGGAGCTCCTATAATTCACCCCTCCACTTT. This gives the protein CASSQVDIRSSYNSPLHF.

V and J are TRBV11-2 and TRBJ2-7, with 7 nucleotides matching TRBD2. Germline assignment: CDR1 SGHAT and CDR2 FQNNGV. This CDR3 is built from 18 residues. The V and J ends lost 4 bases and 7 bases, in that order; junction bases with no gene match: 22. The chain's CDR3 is CASSSAGGSAALRSEQYF. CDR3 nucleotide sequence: TGTGCCAGCAGCTCCGCCGGGGGGTCCGCGGCCCTACGTTCGGAGCAGTACTTC.

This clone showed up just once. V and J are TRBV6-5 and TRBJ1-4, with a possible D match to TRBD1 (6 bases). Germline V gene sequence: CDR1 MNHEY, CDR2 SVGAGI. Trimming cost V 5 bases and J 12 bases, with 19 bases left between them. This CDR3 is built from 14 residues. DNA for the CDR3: TGTGCCAGCAGTAACCAGGGGCGCCGGGAGGAACTGTTTTTT. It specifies CASSNQGRREELFF.

The CDR3 sequence is CASSGGQGQQVKLFF. CDR3 sequence (DNA): TGTGCCAGCAGTGGGGGACAGGGTCAACAAGTAAAACTGTTTTTT. V and J are TRBV2 and TRBJ1-4; 9 bases agree with TRBD1. CDR1 SNHLY and CDR2 FYNNEI come from the germline V gene. V shed 4 bases, J shed 10 bases, and the junction held 10 bases outside the gene matches. CDR3 length: 15 residues.

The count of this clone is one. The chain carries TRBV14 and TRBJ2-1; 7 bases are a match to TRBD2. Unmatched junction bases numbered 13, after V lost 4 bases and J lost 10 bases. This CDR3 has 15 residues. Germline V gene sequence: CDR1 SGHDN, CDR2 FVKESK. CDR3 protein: CASSPWPHRREEQFF. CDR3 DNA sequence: TGTGCCAGCAGCCCTTGGCCCCACAGGCGGGAGGAGCAGTTCTTC.

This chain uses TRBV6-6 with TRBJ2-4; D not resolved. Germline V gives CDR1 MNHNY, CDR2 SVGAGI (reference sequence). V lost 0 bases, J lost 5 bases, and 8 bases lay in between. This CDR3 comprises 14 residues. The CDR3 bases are TGTGCCAGCAGTTACTCGTACCGGGAAAACATTCAGTACTTC. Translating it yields CASSYSYRENIQYF.

In DNA, the CDR3 is TGCGCCAGCAGCCGGTCGGGACAGAGAGATCAGCCCCAGCATTTT. Encoded protein: CASSRSGQRDQPQHF. The V gene is TRBV4-3, the J gene TRBJ1-5; 7 bases fit TRBD1. With V trimmed by 4 bases and J by 5 bases, 8 bases remained unmatched. The CDR3 consists of 15 residues. From germline, CDR1 is LGHNA and CDR2 YSLEER.

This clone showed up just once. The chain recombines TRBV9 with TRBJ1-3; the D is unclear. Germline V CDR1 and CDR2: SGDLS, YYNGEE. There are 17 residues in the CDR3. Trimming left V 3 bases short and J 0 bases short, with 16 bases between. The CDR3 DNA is TGTGCCAGCAGCGCAAGTCTGGATGACTTCTCTGGAAACACCATATATTTT. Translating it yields CASSASLDDFSGNTIYF.

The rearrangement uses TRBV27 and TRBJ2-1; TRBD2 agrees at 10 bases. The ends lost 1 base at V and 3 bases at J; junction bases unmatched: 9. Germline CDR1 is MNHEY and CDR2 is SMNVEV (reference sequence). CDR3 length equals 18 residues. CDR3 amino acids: CASSLLSASGSFYNEQFF. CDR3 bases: TGTGCCAGCAGTTTATTATCGGCTAGCGGGAGTTTCTACAATGAGCAGTTCTTC.